The 18 T cell receptor beta chains presented below share a single source sample, sequenced in a study of T cells in Graves' hyperthyroidism and ophthalmopathy. Amplification of TCR beta CDR3 regions used RNA as the template. A set of HTBI primers served as the primers for a first-round RT-PCR of the TCR CDR3. Each CDR3 protein gets one entry after TCRdb re-called the multiplex PCR reads with MiXCR. The sample contains about 250,000 distinct CDR3 sequences, around 22% of which appear only once. Sequenced material: blood. These receptors all stem from a young man with Graves' ophthalmopathy.

This clonotype was picked up a small number of times. The chain links TRBV28 to TRBJ2-1; a weak D match, TRBD2 (6 bases). CDR1 MDHEN and CDR2 SYDVKM come from the germline V gene. CDR3 length: 14 residues. V was clipped by 6 bases and J by 7 bases, with 16 bases between them. In nucleotides, the CDR3 is TGTGCCAGCAGGGTTTCGGGAGCTTGGAATGAGCAGTTCTTC. Protein: CASRVSGAWNEQFF.

This rearrangement joins TRBV19 to TRBJ2-5; D perhaps matches TRBD2 (6 bases). This CDR3 has 14 amino acids. Trimming shortened V by 1 base and J by 3 bases, and 9 bases separated the two germline ends. CDR1 and CDR2 from the germline V gene are LNHDA and SQIVND (reference sequence). Here the CDR3 reads CASSIAAGKETQYF. The CDR3 nucleotides read TGTGCCAGTAGTATAGCGGCGGGAAAAGAGACCCAGTACTTC.

The CDR3 DNA sequence: TGCGCCAGCAGCTTGGAGGGCCCTCTGTACGAGCAGTACTTC. It translates to CASSLEGPLYEQYF. This rearrangement joins TRBV5-1 to TRBJ2-7, with D unresolved. In germline, CDR1 is SGHRS, CDR2 YFSETQ. The CDR3 extends over 14 amino acids. Trimming removed 0 bases at V and 4 bases at J, with 11 bases between.

V and J are TRBV5-1 and TRBJ2-7; TRBD2 matches at 14 bases. Trimming took 0 bases from V and 4 from J; bases not matched to a gene: 9. The CDR3 length is 18 residues. Germline loops: CDR1 SGHRS, CDR2 YFSETQ. For the CDR3, the DNA is TGCGCCAGCAGCTTGGCCGGGACTAGCGGGAGTAATTCTTACGAGCAGTACTTC. This encodes CASSLAGTSGSNSYEQYF.

The sample holds a few counts of this clonotype. The CDR3 DNA is TGTGCCAGCAGTCAACCTTCGGGGAATATTACGTATAATTCACCCCTCCACTTT. The encoded protein is CASSQPSGNITYNSPLHF. The chain recombines TRBV7-9 with TRBJ1-6; D is unresolved. V gave up 6 bases and J gave up 4 bases, with 22 bases separating them. CDR3 length: 18 residues. The germline V gene has CDR1 SEHNR and CDR2 FQNEAQ (reference sequence). Full variable domain (rest looked up from reference TRBV7-9 and TRBJ1-6): DTGVSQNPRHKITKRGQNVTFRCDPISEHNRLYWYRQTLGQGPEFLTYFQNEAQLEKSRLLSDRFSAERPKGSFSTLEIQRTEQGDSAMYLCASSQPSGNITYNSPLHFGNGTRLTVT.

This CDR3 reads CATGMGGHNEQFF. The CDR3 nucleotides read TGTGCCACCGGGATGGGGGGGCACAATGAGCAGTTCTTC. The chain is built from TRBV24-1 and TRBJ2-1; the D gene is possibly TRBD2 (7 bases). V dropped 9 bases and J dropped 5 bases, with 13 bases sitting between them. CDR3 length: 13 amino acids. The germline CDR1 and CDR2 sequences are KGHDR and SFDVKD.

This clonotype was observed at least ten times. V usage is TRBV28 and J usage is TRBJ1-1; D might be TRBD1 (5 bases). The CDR3 is 12 residues long. V was pared by 10 bases and J by 1 base, with 10 bases between. Germline assignment: CDR1 MDHEN and CDR2 SYDVKM. The CDR3 here is CAIRASNTEAFF. CDR3 sequence (DNA): TGTGCCATCAGGGCCTCGAACACTGAAGCTTTCTTT.

V and J are TRBV5-4 and TRBJ2-3, with 7 bases aligning to TRBD2. CDR1 is SGHNT and CDR2 is YYREEE in the germline V gene (reference sequence). Trimming at V came to 4 bases and at J to 1 base, leaving 6 bases not matched to a gene. The CDR3 is 15 amino acids. The CDR3 DNA reads as TGTGCCAGCAGCCGACCCCTAGCGGGCACAGATACGCAGTATTTT. As protein: CASSRPLAGTDTQYF.

This clonotype was seen more than once but under ten times. This rearrangement joins TRBV19 to TRBJ1-3; D uncertain. With 10 bases removed from V and 0 bases from J, the gap between germline ends came to 10 bases. Germline values: CDR1 LNHDA, CDR2 SQIVND (reference sequence). CDR3 length: 13 residues. The CDR3 loop is CATQTSSGNTIYF. CDR3 sequence (DNA): TGTGCCACTCAGACAAGCTCTGGAAACACCATATATTTT.

The chain joins TRBV28 to TRBJ1-6; possibly TRBD1 for D (5 bases). This CDR3 is 15 amino acids long. V lost 6 bases and J lost 8, with 17 bases in between. CDR1 is MDHEN, CDR2 SYDVKM, per germline. This chain's CDR3 is CASSRGEGLDSPLHF. CDR3 coding DNA: TGTGCCAGCAGCCGGGGGGAGGGATTGGATTCACCCCTCCACTTT.

In its sample, this clonotype was seen a few times. The rearrangement joins TRBV7-9 to TRBJ2-1; 12 bases agree with TRBD2. Germline CDR1 and CDR2: SEHNR and FQNEAQ (reference sequence). The CDR3 contains 16 residues. J was trimmed by 7 bases and V by 5 bases; bases with no gene match: 9. CDR3 coding DNA: TGTGCCAGCAGCGGGAGGACTAGCGGGATTTTAAATGAGCAGTTCTTC. Encoded protein: CASSGRTSGILNEQFF. Supplemented by reference TRBV7-9 and TRBJ2-1, the full variable domain reads DTGVSQNPRHKITKRGQNVTFRCDPISEHNRLYWYRQTLGQGPEFLTYFQNEAQLEKSRLLSDRFSAERPKGSFSTLEIQRTEQGDSAMYLCASSGRTSGILNEQFFGPGTRLTVL.

Only a few counts were recorded for this clonotype. This CDR3 is CASSTFGGQPQHF. CDR3 sequence (DNA): TGTGCCAGCAGCACCTTTGGCGGTCAGCCCCAGCATTTT. The chain carries TRBV7-2 and TRBJ1-5; D is ambiguous. The CDR3 has 13 residues. The V and J ends lost 5 bases and 6 bases respectively, with 11 bases between them. Germline V gives CDR1 SGHTA, CDR2 FQGNSA.

The sample holds a few counts of this clonotype. This chain connects TRBV7-3 to TRBJ2-3; 7 bases map to TRBD2. CDR1 is SGHTA, CDR2 FQGTGA, per germline. The junction had 3 bases not matched to a gene; V was cut back by 1 base and J by 2 bases. This CDR3 contains 15 residues. In DNA form, the CDR3 reads TGTGCCAGCAGCTTAAGGCTAGCGGCCACAGATACGCAGTATTTT. It yields the protein CASSLRLAATDTQYF.

This clonotype has a single count. A much larger clone differs from this one at a single base, so this may be a read error. CDR3 region: CTSMGEGGRDEQFF. The CDR3 DNA reads as TGTACCAGCATGGGAGAAGGGGGCAGAGATGAGCAGTTCTTC. This chain links TRBV2 with TRBJ2-1, with 7 bases that match TRBD1. Looked up from germline, CDR1 is SNHLY and CDR2 is FYNNEI. CDR3 length: 14 amino acids.

J is TRBJ1-1 and V is TRBV5-1; a possible D gene is TRBD1 (6 bases). The germline V gene has CDR1 SGHRS and CDR2 YFSETQ. With 3 bases removed from V and 2 bases from J, the gap between germline ends came to 17 bases. The CDR3 has 16 amino acids. The CDR3 sequence is CASSSQTRGANTEAFF. The CDR3 region has the DNA TGCGCCAGCAGCTCCCAGACCCGGGGGGCCAACACTGAAGCTTTCTTT.

This clonotype was counted a few times. This chain connects TRBV12-3 or TRBV12-4 to TRBJ1-5, with 8 bases that match TRBD1. This CDR3 contains 16 residues. Trimming removed 6 bases from V and 2 bases from J; junction bases left unmatched: 9. The CDR3, as DNA: TGTGCCAGCAGCTACGGGTCGACAGGGGGCAATCAGCCCCAGCATTTT. It specifies CASSYGSTGGNQPQHF.

The rearrangement joins TRBV7-6 to TRBJ1-1, with TRBD1 matching 7 bases. CDR3 length: 17 residues. Germline loops: CDR1 SGHVS, CDR2 FNYEAQ. With 1 base clipped from V and 4 bases from J, the junction kept 12 bases outside the gene matches. The CDR3 loop reads CASSLGPGGGRSTEAFF. Written as DNA, the CDR3 is TGTGCCAGCAGCTTAGGACCAGGGGGAGGCCGAAGCACTGAAGCTTTCTTT.

J is TRBJ1-2 and V is TRBV2; D not certain. The length of the CDR3 is 13 residues. V gave up 8 bases and J gave up 7 bases, with 17 bases separating them. Germline CDR1 SNHLY, CDR2 FYNNEI. CDR3 in DNA: TGTGCCAGCTCGGAGATGAGGATCTCTGGCTACACCTTC. Translated: CASSEMRISGYTF.